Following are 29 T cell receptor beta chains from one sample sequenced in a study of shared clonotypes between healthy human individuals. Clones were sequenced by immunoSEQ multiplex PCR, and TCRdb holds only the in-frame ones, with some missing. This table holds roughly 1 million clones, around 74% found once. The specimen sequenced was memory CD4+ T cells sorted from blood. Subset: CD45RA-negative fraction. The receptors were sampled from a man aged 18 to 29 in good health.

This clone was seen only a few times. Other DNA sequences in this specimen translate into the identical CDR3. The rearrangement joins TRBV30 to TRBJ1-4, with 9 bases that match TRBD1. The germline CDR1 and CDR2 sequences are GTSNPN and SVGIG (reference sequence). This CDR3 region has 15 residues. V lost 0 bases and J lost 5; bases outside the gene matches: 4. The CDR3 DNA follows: TGTGCCTGGAGTGTACCAGGGACAGGGAATGAAAAACTGTTTTTT. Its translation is CAWSVPGTGNEKLFF.

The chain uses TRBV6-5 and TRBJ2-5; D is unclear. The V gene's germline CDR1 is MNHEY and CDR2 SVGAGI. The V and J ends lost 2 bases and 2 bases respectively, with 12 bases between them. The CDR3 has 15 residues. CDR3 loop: CASSYTHGLQETQYF. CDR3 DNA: TGTGCCAGCAGTTACACCCACGGGCTTCAAGAGACCCAGTACTTC.

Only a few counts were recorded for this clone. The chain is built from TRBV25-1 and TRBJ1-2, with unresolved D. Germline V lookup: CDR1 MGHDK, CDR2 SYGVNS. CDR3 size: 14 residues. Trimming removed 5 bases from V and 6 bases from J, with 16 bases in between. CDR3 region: CASSRKGSGNGYTF. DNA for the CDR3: TGTGCCAGCAGTAGAAAAGGCTCGGGGAATGGCTACACCTTC.

CDR3 sequence: CSVVEGAPYEQYF. The CDR3 DNA reads TGCAGCGTTGTTGAGGGGGCCCCCTACGAGCAGTACTTC. The chain employs TRBV29-1 and TRBJ2-7, with 7 nucleotides matching TRBD1. Looked up from germline, CDR1 is SQVTM and CDR2 is ANQGSEA. This CDR3 is 13 amino acids long. The trim removed 4 bases at V and 2 bases at J, leaving 5 bases unmatched.

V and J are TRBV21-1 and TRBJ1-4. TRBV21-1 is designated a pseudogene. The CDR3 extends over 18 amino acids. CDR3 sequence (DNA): TGTGCCAGCAGCAAAGCGCAAGGAGGGCGGCTCTTAGGTGAAAAACTGTTTTTT. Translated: CASSKAQGGRLLGEKLFF.

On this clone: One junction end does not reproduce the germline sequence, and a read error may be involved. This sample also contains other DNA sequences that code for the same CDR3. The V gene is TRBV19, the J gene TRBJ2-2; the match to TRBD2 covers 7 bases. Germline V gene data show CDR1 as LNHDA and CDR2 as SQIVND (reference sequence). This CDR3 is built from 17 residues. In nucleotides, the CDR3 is TGCGCCAGTAGTTTTCGAAGGGGAGGGGAGAACACCGGGGAGCTGTTTTTT. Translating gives CASSFRRGGENTGELFF.

DNA for the CDR3: TGTGCCGGGACTCCGGGGGTGAACACCGGGGAGCTGTTTTTT. Its protein is CAGTPGVNTGELFF. The chain recombines TRBV30 with TRBJ2-2, with a possible D match to TRBD2 (6 bases). V lost 8 bases and J 1 base, leaving 14 bases between the germline ends. The CDR3 consists of 14 residues. Looked up from germline, CDR1 is GTSNPN and CDR2 is SVGIG (reference sequence).

The CDR3 region has the DNA TGTGCCAGCAGCCGAGGGAACATTCAGTACTTC. Its translation: CASSRGNIQYF. The genes are TRBV7-2 and TRBJ2-4, with a tentative D call TRBD2 (5 bases). Germline V CDR1 and CDR2: SGHTA, FQGNSA. The CDR3 is 11 amino acids. Trimming removed 5 bases from V and 7 bases from J, with 6 bases in between.

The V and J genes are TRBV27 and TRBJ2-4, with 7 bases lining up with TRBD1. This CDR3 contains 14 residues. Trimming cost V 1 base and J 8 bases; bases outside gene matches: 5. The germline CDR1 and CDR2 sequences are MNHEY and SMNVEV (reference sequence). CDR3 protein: CASSLWQGVDIQYF. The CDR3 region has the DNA TGTGCCAGCAGTTTATGGCAGGGGGTAGACATTCAGTACTTC.

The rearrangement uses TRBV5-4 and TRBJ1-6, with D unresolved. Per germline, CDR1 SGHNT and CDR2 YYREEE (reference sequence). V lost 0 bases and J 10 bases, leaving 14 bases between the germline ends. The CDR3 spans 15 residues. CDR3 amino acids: CASSLDPGSRSPLHF. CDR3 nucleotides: TGTGCCAGCAGCTTGGATCCGGGCTCGAGATCACCCCTCCACTTT. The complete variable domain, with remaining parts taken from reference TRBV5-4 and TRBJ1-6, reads ETGVTQSPTHLIKTRGQQVTLRCSSQSGHNTVSWYQQALGQGPQFIFQYYREEENGRGNFPPRFSGLQFPNYSSELNVNALELDDSALYLCASSLDPGSRSPLHFGNGTRLTVT.

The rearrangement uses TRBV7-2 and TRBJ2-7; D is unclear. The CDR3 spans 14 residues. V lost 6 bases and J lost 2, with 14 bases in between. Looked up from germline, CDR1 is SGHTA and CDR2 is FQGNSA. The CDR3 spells CASRDLVGTYEQYF. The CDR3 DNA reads TGTGCCAGCAGAGACCTTGTTGGGACCTACGAGCAGTACTTC. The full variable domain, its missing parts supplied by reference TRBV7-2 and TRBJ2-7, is GAGVSQSPSNKVTEKGKDVELRCDPISGHTALYWYRQSLGQGLEFLIYFQGNSAPDKSGLPSDRFSAERTGGSVSTLTIQRTQQEDSAVYLCASRDLVGTYEQYFGPGTRLTVT.

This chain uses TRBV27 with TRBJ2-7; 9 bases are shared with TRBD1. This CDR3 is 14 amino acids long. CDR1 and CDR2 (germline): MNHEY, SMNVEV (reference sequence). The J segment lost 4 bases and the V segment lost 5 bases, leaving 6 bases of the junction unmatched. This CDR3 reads CASSRSGQGYEQYF. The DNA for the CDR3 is TGTGCCAGCAGTCGATCGGGACAGGGTTACGAGCAGTACTTC.

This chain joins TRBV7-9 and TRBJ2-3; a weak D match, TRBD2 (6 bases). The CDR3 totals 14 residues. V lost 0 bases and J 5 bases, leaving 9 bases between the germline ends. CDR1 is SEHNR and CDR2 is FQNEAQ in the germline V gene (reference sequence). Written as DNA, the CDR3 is TGTGCCAGCAGCTTAGCAGGAGGGAGAGATACGCAGTATTTT. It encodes CASSLAGGRDTQYF.

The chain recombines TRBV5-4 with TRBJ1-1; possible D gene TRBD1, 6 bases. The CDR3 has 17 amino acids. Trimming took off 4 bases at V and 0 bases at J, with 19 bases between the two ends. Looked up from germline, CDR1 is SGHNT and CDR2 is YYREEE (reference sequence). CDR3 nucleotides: TGTGCCAGCAGCCCGGAAGTCCAGGGGCCCATGAACACTGAAGCTTTCTTT. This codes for CASSPEVQGPMNTEAFF.

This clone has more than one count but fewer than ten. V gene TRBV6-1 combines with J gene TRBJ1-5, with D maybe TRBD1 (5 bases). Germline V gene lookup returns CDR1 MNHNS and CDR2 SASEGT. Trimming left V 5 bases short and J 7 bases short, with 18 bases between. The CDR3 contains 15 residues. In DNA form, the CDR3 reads TGTGCCAGCAGTTCGGACACTCCCAAAAAGCAGCCCCAGCATTTT. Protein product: CASSSDTPKKQPQHF.

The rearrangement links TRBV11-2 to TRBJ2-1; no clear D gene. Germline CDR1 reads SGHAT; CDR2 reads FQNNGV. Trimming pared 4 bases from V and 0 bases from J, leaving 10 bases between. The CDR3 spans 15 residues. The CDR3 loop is CASSSSPGSYNEQFF. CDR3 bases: TGTGCCAGCAGCTCCTCCCCAGGCTCCTACAATGAGCAGTTCTTC.

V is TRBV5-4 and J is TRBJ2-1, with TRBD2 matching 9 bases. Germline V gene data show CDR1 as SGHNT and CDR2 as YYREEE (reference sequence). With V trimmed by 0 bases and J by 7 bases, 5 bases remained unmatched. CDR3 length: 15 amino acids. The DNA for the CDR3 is TGTGCCAGCAGCTTGGGTGGCGGGAGGGTGAATGAGCAGTTCTTC. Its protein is CASSLGGGRVNEQFF.

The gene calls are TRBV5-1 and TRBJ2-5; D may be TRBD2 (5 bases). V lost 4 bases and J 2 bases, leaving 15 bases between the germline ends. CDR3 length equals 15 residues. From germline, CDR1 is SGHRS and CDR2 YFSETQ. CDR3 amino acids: CASSLLEEAQETQYF. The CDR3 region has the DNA TGCGCCAGCAGCCTACTCGAGGAGGCTCAAGAGACCCAGTACTTC. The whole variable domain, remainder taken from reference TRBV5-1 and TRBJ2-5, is KAGVTQTPRYLIKTRGQQVTLSCSPISGHRSVSWYQQTPGQGLQFLFEYFSETQRNKGNFPGRFSGRQFSNSRSEMNVSTLELGDSALYLCASSLLEEAQETQYFGPGTRLLVL.

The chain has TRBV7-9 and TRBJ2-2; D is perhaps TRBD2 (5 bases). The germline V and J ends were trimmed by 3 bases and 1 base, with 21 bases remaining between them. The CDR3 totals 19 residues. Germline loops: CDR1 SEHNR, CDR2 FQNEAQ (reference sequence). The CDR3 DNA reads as TGTGCCAGCAGCTTGCTTTTAATCCCGGGGTTTGTGAACACCGGGGAGCTGTTTTTT. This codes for CASSLLLIPGFVNTGELFF.

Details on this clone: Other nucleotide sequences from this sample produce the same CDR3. CDR3 bases: TGTGCCAGCAGTGACTCGGGGGGCACAGATACGCAGTATTTT. Translating it yields CASSDSGGTDTQYF. The chain combines TRBV6-4 with TRBJ2-3, with D perhaps assigned TRBD1 or TRBD2 (5 bases each). The CDR3 is 14 residues long. The germline CDR1 and CDR2 sequences are MRHNA and SNTAGT. The ends were cut back, 0 bases at V and 1 base at J, with 5 bases in the middle.

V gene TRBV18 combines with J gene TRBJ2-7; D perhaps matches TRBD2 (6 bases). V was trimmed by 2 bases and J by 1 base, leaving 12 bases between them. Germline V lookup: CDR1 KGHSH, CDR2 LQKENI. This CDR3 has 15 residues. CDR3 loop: CASSPSALASYEQYF. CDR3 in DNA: TGTGCCAGCTCACCATCGGCCCTAGCGTCCTACGAGCAGTACTTC.

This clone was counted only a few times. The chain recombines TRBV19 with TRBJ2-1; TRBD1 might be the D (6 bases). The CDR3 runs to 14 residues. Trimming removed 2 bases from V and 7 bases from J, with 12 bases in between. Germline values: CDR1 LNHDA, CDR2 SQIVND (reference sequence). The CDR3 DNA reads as TGTGCCAGTAGTATAAAGGGGGTATGGAATGAGCAGTTCTTC. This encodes CASSIKGVWNEQFF. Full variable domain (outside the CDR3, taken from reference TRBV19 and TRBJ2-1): DGGITQSPKYLFRKEGQNVTLSCEQNLNHDAMYWYRQDPGQGLRLIYYSQIVNDFQKGDIAEGYSVSREKKESFPLTVTSAQKNPTAFYLCASSIKGVWNEQFFGPGTRLTVL.

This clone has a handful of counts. In nucleotides, the CDR3 is TGTGCCGTATGGGCAGAGAACACCGGGGAGCTGTTTTTT. It is translated as CAVWAENTGELFF. The gene calls are TRBV6-5 and TRBJ2-2; D ambiguous. V shed 11 bases and J shed 1 base, with 11 bases lying between them. Germline V gene data show CDR1 as MNHEY and CDR2 as SVGAGI. The CDR3 spans 13 residues.

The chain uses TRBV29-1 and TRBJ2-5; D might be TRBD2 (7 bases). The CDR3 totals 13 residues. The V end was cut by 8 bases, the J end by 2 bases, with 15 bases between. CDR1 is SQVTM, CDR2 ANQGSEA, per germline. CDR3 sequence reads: CSTGGGAQETQYF. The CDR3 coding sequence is TGCAGCACTGGAGGGGGGGCTCAAGAGACCCAGTACTTC.

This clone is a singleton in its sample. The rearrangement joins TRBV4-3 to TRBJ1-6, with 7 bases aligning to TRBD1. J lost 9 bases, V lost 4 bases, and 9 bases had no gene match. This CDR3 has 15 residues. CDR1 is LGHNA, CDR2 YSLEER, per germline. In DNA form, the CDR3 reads TGCGCCAGCAGCCCCGGGACAGTCATCCTTTCACCCCTCCACTTT. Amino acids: CASSPGTVILSPLHF.

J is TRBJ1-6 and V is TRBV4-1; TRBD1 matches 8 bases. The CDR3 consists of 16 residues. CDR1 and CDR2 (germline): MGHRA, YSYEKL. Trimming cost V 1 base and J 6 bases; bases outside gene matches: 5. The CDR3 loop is CASSQAGQGGNSPLHF. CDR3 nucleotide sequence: TGCGCCAGCAGCCAAGCCGGACAGGGCGGTAATTCACCCCTCCACTTT.

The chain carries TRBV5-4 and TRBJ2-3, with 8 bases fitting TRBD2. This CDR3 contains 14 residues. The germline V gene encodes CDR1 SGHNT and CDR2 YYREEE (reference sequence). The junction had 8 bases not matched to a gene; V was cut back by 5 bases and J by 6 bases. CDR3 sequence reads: CASRPGLGGDTQYF. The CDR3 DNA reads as TGTGCCAGCAGGCCGGGACTAGGGGGGGATACGCAGTATTTT.

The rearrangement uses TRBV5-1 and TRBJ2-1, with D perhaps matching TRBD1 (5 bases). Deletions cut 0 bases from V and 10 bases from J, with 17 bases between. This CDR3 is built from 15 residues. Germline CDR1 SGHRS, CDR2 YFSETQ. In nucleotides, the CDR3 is TGCGCCAGCAGCTTGGCCAATGGGGCCCTGGGGGAGCAGTTCTTC. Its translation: CASSLANGALGEQFF.

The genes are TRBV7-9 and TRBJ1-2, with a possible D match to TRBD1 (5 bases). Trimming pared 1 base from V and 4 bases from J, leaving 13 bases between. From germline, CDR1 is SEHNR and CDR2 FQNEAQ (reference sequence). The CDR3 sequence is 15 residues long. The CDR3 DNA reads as TGTGCCAGCAGCTTAGGCGTAGACAGCCCCTATGGCTACACCTTC. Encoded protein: CASSLGVDSPYGYTF.